This TCR beta chain derives from a study of Graves' ophthalmopathy and Graves' hyperthyroidism. Study-wide results and caveats: Most expanded clonotypes in thyroid above 0.001 frequency also showed up in blood. With a specificity of 72.22% and a sensitivity of approximately 68%, the model predicted ophthalmopathy progression. Using 13 signatures, a model distinguished ophthalmopathy from stable hyperthyroidism, reaching about 90% sensitivity and 70% to 83% specificity.

With respect to this clonotype: Its matching antigen is unknown.

Other autoimmune diseases, uncontrolled infections, pregnancy or lactation led to the exclusion of patients. The TCR beta CDR3 regions underwent amplification from RNA transcripts. The first-round RT-PCR employed HTBI primers together with the Qiagen OneStep RT-PCR kit. A multiplex PCR was then performed as the second round. Each CDR3 protein gets one entry after TCRdb re-called the multiplex PCR reads with MiXCR. The repertoire holds 200,000 to 300,000 distinct CDR3 sequences, with around 42% as singletons. V was pared by 2 bases and J by 3 bases, with 7 bases between. CDR1 and CDR2 (germline): KGHSH, LQKENI. This CDR3 has 13 residues.

The clonotype originates from an adult man with Graves' ophthalmopathy. The specimen was peripheral blood. This chain connects TRBV18 to TRBJ1-1; D unresolved. CDR3 nucleotide sequence: TGTGCCAGCTCACCAAAGGAGGACACTGAAGCTTTCTTT. This sequence encodes CASSPKEDTEAFF.